The sequence of this T cell receptor (beta chain) was determined in a study of CD8+ T cells in alopecia areata. The length of the CDR3 is 12 residues. V was clipped by 0 bases and J by 8 bases, with 5 bases between them. Germline loops: CDR1 SGDLS, CDR2 YYNGEE. RNA was extracted and reverse transcribed into cDNA as the sequencing template. Profiled with immunoSEQ multiplex PCR; TCRdb holds only in-frame clones, not every one. The data show approximately 280,000 clones, nearly 60% seen once. Treatment meaning: oral pan-JAK inhibitor, 5-10 mg twice daily. V and J are TRBV9 and TRBJ1-4; D remains unclear. This sequence was found in a human donor with alopecia areata. Sequencing used CD4+ T cells sorted from blood, obtained at week 24, from a patient treated with tofacitinib. The CDR3 sequence: CASSVEGEKLFF. The CDR3 nucleotides read TGTGCCAGCAGCGTAGAGGGAGAAAAACTGTTTTTT. Supplemented by reference TRBV9 and TRBJ1-4, the full variable domain reads DSGVTQTPKHLITATGQRVTLRCSPRSGDLSVYWYQQSLDQGLQFLIQYYNGEERAKGNILERFSAQQFPDLHSELNLSSLELGDSALYFCASSVEGEKLFFGSGTQLSVL.